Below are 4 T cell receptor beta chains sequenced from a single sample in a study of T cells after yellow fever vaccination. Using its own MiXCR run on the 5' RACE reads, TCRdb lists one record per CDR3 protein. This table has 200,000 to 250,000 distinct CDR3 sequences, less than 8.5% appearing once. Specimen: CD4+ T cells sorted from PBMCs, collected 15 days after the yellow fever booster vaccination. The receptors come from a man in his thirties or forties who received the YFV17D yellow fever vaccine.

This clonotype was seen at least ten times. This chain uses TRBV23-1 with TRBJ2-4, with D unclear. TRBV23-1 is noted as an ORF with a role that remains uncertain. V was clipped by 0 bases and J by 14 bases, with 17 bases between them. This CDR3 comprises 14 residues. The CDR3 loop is CASSQSEGPNPEYF. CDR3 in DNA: TGCGCCAGCAGTCAATCTGAAGGCCCAAACCCGGAGTACTTC.

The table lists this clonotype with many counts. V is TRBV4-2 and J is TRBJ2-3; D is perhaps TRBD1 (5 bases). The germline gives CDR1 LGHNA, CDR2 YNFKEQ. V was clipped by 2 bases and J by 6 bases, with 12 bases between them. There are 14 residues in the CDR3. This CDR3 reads CASSQIQGRDTQYF. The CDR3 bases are TGTGCCAGCAGCCAAATCCAGGGCAGGGATACGCAGTATTTT.

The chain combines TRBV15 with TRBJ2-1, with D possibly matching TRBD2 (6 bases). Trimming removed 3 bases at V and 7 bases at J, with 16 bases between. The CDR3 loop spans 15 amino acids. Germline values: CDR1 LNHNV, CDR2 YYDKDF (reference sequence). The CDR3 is CATSRPGAGLNEQFF. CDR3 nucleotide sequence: TGTGCCACCAGCAGGCCCGGGGCGGGGCTAAATGAGCAGTTCTTC. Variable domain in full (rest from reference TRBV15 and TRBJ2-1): DAMVIQNPRYQVTQFGKPVTLSCSQTLNHNVMYWYQQKSSQAPKLLFHYYDKDFNNEADTPDNFQSRRPNTSFCFLDIRSPGLGDTAMYLCATSRPGAGLNEQFFGPGTRLTVL.

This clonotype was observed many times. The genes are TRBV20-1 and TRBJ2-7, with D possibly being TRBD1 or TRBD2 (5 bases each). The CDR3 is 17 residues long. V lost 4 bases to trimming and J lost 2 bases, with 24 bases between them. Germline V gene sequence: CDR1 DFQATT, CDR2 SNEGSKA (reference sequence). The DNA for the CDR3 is TGCAGTGCTATGGGGGATGGGGATCGAGGGAGAGCCTACGAGCAGTACTTC. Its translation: CSAMGDGDRGRAYEQYF.